This T cell receptor (beta chain) was recovered during a study of blood T cells in healthy people across ages. This clonotype has just a few counts. Its antigen is still unknown. Points from the study as a whole: Expanded clonotype shifts may have been confounded, as the donors had an unknown CMV status. Long-lived and aged donors differed, with more naive CD4+ cells and higher diversity in the long-lived.

Russia was home to the donors, healthy Caucasian individuals aged roughly 6 to 100. Germline-derived CDR1 and CDR2 are SGHVS and FNYEAQ. This CDR3 comprises 17 residues. V lost 5 bases, J lost 6 bases, and 17 bases stayed unmatched. The use of a sample-barcoded 5' primer and a J-beta primer mix characterized a second PCR of about 6 to 11 cycles. TCRdb re-derived calls from the 5' RACE reads in MiXCR, one entry per CDR3 protein. The table shows more than 1 million distinct CDR3 sequences, with around 43% occurring only once. This receptor was taken from a woman in her sixties or seventies in good health. The V call is TRBV7-6, the J call TRBJ2-7, with 9 bases matching TRBD2. What was sequenced was blood. The CDR3 coding sequence is TGTGCCAGCAGCGCAGTTCACTTTAGCGGGAGAGCCGTCGAGCAGTACTTC. It yields the protein CASSAVHFSGRAVEQYF.